What follows describes a single T cell receptor (beta chain). Authors' data handling: For nucleated cells, counts were estimated from reference gene primer amplification. Profiled with immunoSEQ multiplex PCR; TCRdb holds only in-frame clones, not every one. D and trimming were read from the DNA, whereas the V and J calls and clone size are those reported in that table. The sample has roughly 150,000 clones, 83% seen once. The record originates from a study of blood T cell repertoires in COVID-19. The CDR3 extends over 11 amino acids. Germline loops: CDR1 SNHLY, CDR2 FYNNEI. V was pared by 8 bases and J by 9 bases, with 14 bases between.

The chain combines TRBV2 with TRBJ2-7; a weak D match, TRBD1 (5 bases). The sequence came from a woman in her seventies who had recovered from COVID-19. The sample consisted of peripheral blood. CDR3 loop: CASSAGSVQYF. In DNA, the CDR3 is TGTGCCAGCTCGGCAGGGTCAGTGCAGTACTTC.